This TCR beta chain was identified in a study of T cell changes during pregnancy in multiple sclerosis. Germline V gives CDR1 MNHNY, CDR2 SVGAGI (reference sequence). CDR3 length equals 13 residues. Trimming cost V 5 bases and J 7 bases, with 12 bases left between them. Repertoires were generated with immunoSEQ multiplex PCR, while TCRdb's copy carries only in-frame clones and drops some. The table has 15,000 to 17,000 clones, approximately 80% seen once; the top ten hold approximately 18%. V and J are TRBV6-6 and TRBJ2-1; tentative D call: TRBD2 (5 bases). Material: CD8+ T cells from peripheral blood mononuclear cells, obtained after pregnancy. This sequence originates from a female donor in good health, enrolled as a control in a pregnancy study. The CDR3 nucleotides are TGTGCCAGCAGTGCGGGTTTTGAGAATGAGCAGTTCTTC. This codes for CASSAGFENEQFF.